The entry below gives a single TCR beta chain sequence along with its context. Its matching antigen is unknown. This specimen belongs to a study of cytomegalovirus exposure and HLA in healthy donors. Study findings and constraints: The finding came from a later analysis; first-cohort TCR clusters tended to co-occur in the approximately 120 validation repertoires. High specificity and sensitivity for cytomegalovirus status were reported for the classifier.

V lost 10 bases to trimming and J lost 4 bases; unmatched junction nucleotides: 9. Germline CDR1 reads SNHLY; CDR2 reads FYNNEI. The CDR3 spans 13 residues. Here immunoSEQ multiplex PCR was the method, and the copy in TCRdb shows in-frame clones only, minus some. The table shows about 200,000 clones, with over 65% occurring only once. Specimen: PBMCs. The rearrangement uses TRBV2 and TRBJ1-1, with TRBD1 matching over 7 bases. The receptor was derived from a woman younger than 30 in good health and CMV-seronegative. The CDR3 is CATSQGEGTEAFF. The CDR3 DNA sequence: TGTGCCACTTCTCAGGGGGAAGGCACTGAAGCTTTCTTT.